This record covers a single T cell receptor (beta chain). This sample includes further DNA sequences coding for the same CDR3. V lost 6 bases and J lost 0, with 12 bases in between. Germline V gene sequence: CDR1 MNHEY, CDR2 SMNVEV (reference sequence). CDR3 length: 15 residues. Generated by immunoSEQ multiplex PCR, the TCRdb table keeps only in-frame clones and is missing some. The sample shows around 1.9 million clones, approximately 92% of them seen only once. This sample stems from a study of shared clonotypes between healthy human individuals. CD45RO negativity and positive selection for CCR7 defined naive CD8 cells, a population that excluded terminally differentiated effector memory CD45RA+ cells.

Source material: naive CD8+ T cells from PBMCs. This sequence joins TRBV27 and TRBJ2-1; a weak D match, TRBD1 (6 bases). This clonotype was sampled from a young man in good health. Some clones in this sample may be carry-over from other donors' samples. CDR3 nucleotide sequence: TGTGCCAGCAGCTATGGACAGAGCTCCTACAATGAGCAGTTCTTC. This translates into CASSYGQSSYNEQFF.